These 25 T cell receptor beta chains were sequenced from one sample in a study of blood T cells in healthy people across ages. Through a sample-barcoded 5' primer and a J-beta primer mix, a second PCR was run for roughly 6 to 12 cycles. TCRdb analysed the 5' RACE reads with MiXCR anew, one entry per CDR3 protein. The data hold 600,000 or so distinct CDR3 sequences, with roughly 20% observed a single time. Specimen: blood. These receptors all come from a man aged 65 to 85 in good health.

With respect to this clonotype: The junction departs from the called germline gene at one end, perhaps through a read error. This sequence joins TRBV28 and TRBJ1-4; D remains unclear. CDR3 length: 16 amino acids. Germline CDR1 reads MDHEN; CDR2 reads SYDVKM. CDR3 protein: CASSFLGGSSNEKLSF. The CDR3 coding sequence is TGTGCCAGCAGTTTTTTGGGTGGCAGCTCAAATGAAAAACTGTCTTTT.

CDR3: CASSLGAGPIYNEQFF. The CDR3 DNA reads as TGCGCCAGCAGCTTGGGGGCAGGGCCTATATACAATGAGCAGTTCTTC. The V call is TRBV5-1, the J call TRBJ2-1, with TRBD1 as a possible D gene (5 bases). Trimming took off 0 bases at V and 4 bases at J, with 14 bases between the two ends. The CDR3 is made up of 16 amino acids. Germline CDR1 is SGHRS and CDR2 is YFSETQ. The full variable domain, its missing parts supplied by reference TRBV5-1 and TRBJ2-1, is KAGVTQTPRYLIKTRGQQVTLSCSPISGHRSVSWYQQTPGQGLQFLFEYFSETQRNKGNFPGRFSGRQFSNSRSEMNVSTLELGDSALYLCASSLGAGPIYNEQFFGPGTRLTVL.

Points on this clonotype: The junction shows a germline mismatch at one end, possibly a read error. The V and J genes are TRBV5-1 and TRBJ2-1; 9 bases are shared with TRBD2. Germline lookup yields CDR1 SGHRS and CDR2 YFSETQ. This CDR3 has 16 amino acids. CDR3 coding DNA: TGCGCCAGCAGCTTGGCGACGACTAGCGGTTCTGAGACCCGGTACTTC. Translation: CASSLATTSGSETRYF.

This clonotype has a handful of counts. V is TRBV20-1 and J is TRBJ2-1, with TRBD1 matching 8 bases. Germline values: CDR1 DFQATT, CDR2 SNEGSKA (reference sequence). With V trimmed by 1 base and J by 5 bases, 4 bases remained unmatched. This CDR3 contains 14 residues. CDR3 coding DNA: TGCAGTGCTAGAGGGGGACAGGTTAACAATGAGCAGTTCTTC. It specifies CSARGGQVNNEQFF.

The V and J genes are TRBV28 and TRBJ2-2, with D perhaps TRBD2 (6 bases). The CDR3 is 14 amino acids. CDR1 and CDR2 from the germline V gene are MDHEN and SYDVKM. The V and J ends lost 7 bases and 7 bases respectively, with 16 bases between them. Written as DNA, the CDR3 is TGTGCCAGCAAGGAGGGAGTATCTGGCGGGGAGCTGTTTTTT. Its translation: CASKEGVSGGELFF.

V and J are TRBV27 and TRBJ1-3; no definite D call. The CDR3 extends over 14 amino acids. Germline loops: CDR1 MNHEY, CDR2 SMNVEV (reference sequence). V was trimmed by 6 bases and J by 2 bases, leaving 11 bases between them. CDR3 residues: CASSLLGAGNTIYF. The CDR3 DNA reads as TGTGCCAGCAGCCTCCTCGGGGCTGGAAACACCATATATTTT.

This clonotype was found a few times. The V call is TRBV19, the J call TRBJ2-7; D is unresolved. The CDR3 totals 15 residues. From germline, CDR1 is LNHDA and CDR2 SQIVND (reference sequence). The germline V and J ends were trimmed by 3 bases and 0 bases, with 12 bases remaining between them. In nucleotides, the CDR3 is TGTGCCAGTAGTATCGTCAGGTCCAGCTCCTACGAGCAGTACTTC. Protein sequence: CASSIVRSSSYEQYF. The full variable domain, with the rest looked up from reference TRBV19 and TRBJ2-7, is DGGITQSPKYLFRKEGQNVTLSCEQNLNHDAMYWYRQDPGQGLRLIYYSQIVNDFQKGDIAEGYSVSREKKESFPLTVTSAQKNPTAFYLCASSIVRSSSYEQYFGPGTRLTVT.

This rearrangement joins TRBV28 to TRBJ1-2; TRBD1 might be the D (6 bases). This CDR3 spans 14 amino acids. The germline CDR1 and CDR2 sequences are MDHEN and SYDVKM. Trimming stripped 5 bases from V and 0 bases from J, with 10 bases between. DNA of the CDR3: TGTGCCAGCAGTGCTAACAGGGCTAACTATGGCTACACCTTC. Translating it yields CASSANRANYGYTF.

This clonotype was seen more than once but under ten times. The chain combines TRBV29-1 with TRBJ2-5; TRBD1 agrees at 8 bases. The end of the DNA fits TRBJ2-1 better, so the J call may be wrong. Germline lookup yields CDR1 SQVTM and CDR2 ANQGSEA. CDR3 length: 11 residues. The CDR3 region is CSVPDREKQFF. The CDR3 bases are TGCAGCGTTCCGGACAGGGAAAAGCAGTTCTTC.

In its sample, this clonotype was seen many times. Written as DNA, the CDR3 is TGCAGCGTAACGACAGGGCTTTCCTACGAGCAGTACTTC. Translation gives CSVTTGLSYEQYF. V and J are TRBV29-1 and TRBJ2-7; 7 positions agree with TRBD1. V lost 6 bases to trimming and J lost 1 base; unmatched junction nucleotides: 6. This CDR3 has 13 residues. From germline, CDR1 is SQVTM and CDR2 ANQGSEA.

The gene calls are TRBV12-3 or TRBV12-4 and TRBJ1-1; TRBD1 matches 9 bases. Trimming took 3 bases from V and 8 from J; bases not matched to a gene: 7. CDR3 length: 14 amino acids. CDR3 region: CASSFTQGASEAFF. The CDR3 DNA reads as TGTGCCAGCAGTTTTACACAGGGGGCATCGGAAGCTTTCTTT.

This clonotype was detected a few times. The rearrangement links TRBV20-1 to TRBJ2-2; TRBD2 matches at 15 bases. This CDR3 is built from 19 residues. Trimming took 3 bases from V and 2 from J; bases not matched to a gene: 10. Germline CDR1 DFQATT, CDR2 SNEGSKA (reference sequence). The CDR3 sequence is CSASKTGTSGRTNTGELFF. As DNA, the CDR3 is TGCAGTGCTAGTAAAACCGGGACTAGCGGGAGGACCAACACCGGGGAGCTGTTTTTT.

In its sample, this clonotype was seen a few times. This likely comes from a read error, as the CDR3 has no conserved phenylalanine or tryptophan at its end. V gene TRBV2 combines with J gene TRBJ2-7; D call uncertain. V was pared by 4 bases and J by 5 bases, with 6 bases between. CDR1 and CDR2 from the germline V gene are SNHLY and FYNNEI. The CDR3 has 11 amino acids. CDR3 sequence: CASSGENEQYL. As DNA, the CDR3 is TGTGCCAGCAGTGGGGAAAACGAGCAGTACCTC.

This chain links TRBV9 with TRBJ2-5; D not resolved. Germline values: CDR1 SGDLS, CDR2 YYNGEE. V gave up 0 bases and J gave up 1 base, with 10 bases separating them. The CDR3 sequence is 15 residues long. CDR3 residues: CASSVGQVRQETQYF. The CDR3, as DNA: TGTGCCAGCAGCGTAGGGCAGGTCCGCCAAGAGACCCAGTACTTC.

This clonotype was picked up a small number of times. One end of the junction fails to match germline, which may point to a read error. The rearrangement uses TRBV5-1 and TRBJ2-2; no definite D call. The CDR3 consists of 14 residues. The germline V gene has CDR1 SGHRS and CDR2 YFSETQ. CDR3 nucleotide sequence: TGCGCCAGCAGCTTGGGACCGAACATCGGGGAGCTGTTTTTT. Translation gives CASSLGPNIGELFF. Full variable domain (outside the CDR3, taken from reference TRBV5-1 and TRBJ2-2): KAGVTQTPRYLIKTRGQQVTLSCSPISGHRSVSWYQQTPGQGLQFLFEYFSETQRNKGNFPGRFSGRQFSNSRSEMNVSTLELGDSALYLCASSLGPNIGELFFGEGSRLTVL.

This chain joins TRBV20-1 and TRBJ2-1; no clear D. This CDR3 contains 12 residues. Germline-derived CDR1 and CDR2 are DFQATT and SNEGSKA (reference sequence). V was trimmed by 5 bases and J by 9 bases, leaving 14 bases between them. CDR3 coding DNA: TGCAGTGCTCGGCAGCACATCGGTGAGCAGTTCTTC. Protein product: CSARQHIGEQFF.

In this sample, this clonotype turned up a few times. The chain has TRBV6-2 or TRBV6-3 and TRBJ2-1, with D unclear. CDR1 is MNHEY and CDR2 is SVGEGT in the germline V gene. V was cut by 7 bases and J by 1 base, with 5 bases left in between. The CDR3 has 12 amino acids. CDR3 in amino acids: CASMDSYNEQFF. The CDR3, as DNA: TGTGCCAGCATGGATTCCTACAATGAGCAGTTCTTC.

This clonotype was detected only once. The CDR3: CASSFGAGGSTDTEYF. Written as DNA, the CDR3 is TGTGCCAGCAGTTTTGGAGCGGGAGGGAGTACAGATACGGAATATTTT. The chain has TRBV12-3 or TRBV12-4 and TRBJ2-3; 10 bases fit TRBD2. This CDR3 has 16 amino acids. The ends lost 3 bases at V and 15 bases at J; junction bases unmatched: 18.

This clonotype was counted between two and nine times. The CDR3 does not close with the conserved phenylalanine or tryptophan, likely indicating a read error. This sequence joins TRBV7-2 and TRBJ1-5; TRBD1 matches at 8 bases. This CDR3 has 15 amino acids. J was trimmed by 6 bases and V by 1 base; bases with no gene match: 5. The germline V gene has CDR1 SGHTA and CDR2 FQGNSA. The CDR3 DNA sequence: TGTGCCAGCAGCTTAGGGCAGGGGGCCGGTCAGCCCCAGCATCTT. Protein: CASSLGQGAGQPQHL.

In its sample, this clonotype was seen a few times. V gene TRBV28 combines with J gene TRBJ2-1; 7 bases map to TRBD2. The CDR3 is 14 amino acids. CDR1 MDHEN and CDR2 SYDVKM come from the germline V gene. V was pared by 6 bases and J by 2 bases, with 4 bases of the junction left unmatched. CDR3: CASRAGTTYNEQFF. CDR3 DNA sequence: TGTGCCAGCAGAGCCGGGACTACCTACAATGAGCAGTTCTTC.

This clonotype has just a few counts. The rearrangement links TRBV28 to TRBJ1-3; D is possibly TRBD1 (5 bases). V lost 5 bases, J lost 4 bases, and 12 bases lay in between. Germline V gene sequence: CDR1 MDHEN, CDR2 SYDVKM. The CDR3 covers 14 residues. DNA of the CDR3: TGTGCCAGCAGTACCCAGGGTGACGGAAACACCATATATTTT. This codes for CASSTQGDGNTIYF.

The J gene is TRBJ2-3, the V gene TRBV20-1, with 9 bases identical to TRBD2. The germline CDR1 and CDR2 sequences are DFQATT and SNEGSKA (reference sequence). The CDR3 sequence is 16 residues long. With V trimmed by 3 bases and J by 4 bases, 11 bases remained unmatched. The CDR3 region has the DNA TGCAGTGCTAGTAGGCTAGCGGGAATCGGGTCAGATACGCAGTATTTT. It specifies CSASRLAGIGSDTQYF.

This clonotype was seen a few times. CDR3 sequence: CASSRKLQDEQYF. The CDR3 coding sequence is TGTGCCAGCAGCCGTAAACTACAGGACGAGCAGTACTTC. V and J are TRBV6-5 and TRBJ2-7; a weak D match, TRBD1 (5 bases). There are 13 residues in the CDR3. Trimming left V 6 bases short and J 5 bases short, with 14 bases between. Germline CDR1 MNHEY, CDR2 SVGAGI.

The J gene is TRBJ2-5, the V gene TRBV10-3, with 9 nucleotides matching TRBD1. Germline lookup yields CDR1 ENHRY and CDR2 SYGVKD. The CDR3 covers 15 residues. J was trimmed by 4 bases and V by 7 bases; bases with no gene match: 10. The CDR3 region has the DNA TGTGCCATCAACGGTCGGACAGGGGAAAGAGAGACCCAGTACTTC. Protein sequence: CAINGRTGERETQYF.

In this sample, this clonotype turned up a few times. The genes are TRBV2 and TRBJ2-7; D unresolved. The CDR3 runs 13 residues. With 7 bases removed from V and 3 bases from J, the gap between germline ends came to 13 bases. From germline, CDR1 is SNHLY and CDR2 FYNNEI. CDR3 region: CASTQGQSYEQYF. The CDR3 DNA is TGTGCCAGCACCCAAGGGCAGAGCTACGAGCAGTACTTC.